This T cell receptor (beta chain) was profiled in a study of PD-1 blockade in classical Hodgkin lymphoma. This clone was detected once. What it binds is unknown. The patients all showed relapse after autologous stem cell transplantation, while their brentuximab vedotin exposure varied. Clones were sequenced by immunoSEQ multiplex PCR, and TCRdb holds only the in-frame ones, with some missing. The sample holds tens of thousands of clones, approximately 89% seen once. Trimming stripped 0 bases from V and 6 bases from J, with 16 bases between. There are 16 residues in the CDR3. CDR1 and CDR2 (germline): SGHTS, YDEGEE. Study conclusions and caveats: Complete responders matched newly diagnosed patients in baseline diversity. There remain no defined causes for the repertoire differences, which possibly reflect disease activity or prior therapy. Reported findings placed baseline TCR diversity lower in newly diagnosed patients (compared with healthy donors).

Sequencing used peripheral blood mononuclear cells (PBMCs), obtained at baseline. The chain links TRBV5-8 to TRBJ2-1; D gene unclear. The TCR originated in a human donor with classical Hodgkin lymphoma. In nucleotides, the CDR3 is TGTGCCAGCAGCTTGGCCATTTTGTCCGAAGGCAATGAGCAGTTCTTC. This codes for CASSLAILSEGNEQFF.